Below, one T cell receptor beta chain is given with its context. Antigen: not known. cDNA reverse transcribed from extracted RNA served as the sequencing template. Sequenced by immunoSEQ multiplex PCR; TCRdb stores in-frame clones only, minus some. The sample has about 200,000 clones, 30% to 40% seen once. This sample was included in a study of CD8+ T cells in alopecia areata. Across the study: Twice a day, 5 to 10 mg of oral tofacitinib was administered to treated patients. Scoring of treated patients' severity used the percentage of affected scalp area.

As for treatment: oral pan-JAK inhibitor, 5-10 mg twice daily. The CDR3 extends over 15 amino acids. Germline values: CDR1 MNHNS, CDR2 SASEGT. The V end lost 6 bases, the J end lost 0 bases, and 12 bases lay between the germline ends. Overall study results and limits: Higher clonality and more expanded CD8+ clones appeared in lesional than normal scalp.

This chain joins TRBV6-1 and TRBJ1-5; D not resolved. The clonotype originates from a human donor with alopecia areata. The starting material was CD4+ T cells sorted from blood, obtained between weeks 30 and 35, from a patient treated with tofacitinib. The CDR3 DNA reads as TGTGCCAGCAGCCGCGACGGGATTAGCAATCAGCCCCAGCATTTT. It codes for CASSRDGISNQPQHF.